Shown below are 24 T cell receptor beta chains from a single sample sequenced in a study of T cell repertoires in cytomegalovirus infection. TCRdb ran MiXCR on the reads and lists one entry per CDR3 protein. The sample shows some 500,000 distinct CDR3 sequences, around a third of them seen only once. Their antigens are not known. Sequenced here: cultured PBMCs, sampled from culture after CMV antigen stimulation. Every receptor here comes from a human donor in good health (CMV status not recorded). Some clones in this sample may be carry-over from other donors' samples.

The CDR3 spells CASSPVGDTQYF. Written as DNA, the CDR3 is TGTGCCAGCAGCCCCGTCGGAGATACGCAGTATTTT. V usage is TRBV6-2 or TRBV6-3 and J usage is TRBJ2-3; D gene unclear. This CDR3 region has 12 residues. Deletions cut 6 bases from V and 5 bases from J, with 9 bases between. The germline V gene encodes CDR1 MNHEY and CDR2 SVGEGT.

The chain has TRBV4-1 and TRBJ2-7; D is unresolved. CDR3 length equals 14 residues. CDR1 MGHRA and CDR2 YSYEKL come from the germline V gene. V lost 0 bases and J lost 2, with 8 bases in between. The CDR3 region has the DNA TGCGCCAGCAGCCAAGAGGCCACGACCTACGAGCAGTACTTC. It yields the protein CASSQEATTYEQYF.

The chain joins TRBV29-1 to TRBJ2-1; no clear D gene. In germline, CDR1 is SQVTM, CDR2 ANQGSEA. This CDR3 has 17 residues. Deletions cut 0 bases from V and 0 bases from J, with 15 bases between. The CDR3 DNA reads as TGCAGCGTTGAAGACGCCCGGTCTGGCAGCTCCTACAATGAGCAGTTCTTC. Protein: CSVEDARSGSSYNEQFF.

V gene TRBV6-2 or TRBV6-3 combines with J gene TRBJ2-7; 8 nucleotides match TRBD1. Germline lookup yields CDR1 MNHEY and CDR2 SVGEGT. The V and J ends lost 2 bases and 2 bases, in that order; junction bases with no gene match: 5. The CDR3 spans 15 residues. The CDR3 loop is CASSYGGQETYEQYV. The CDR3 nucleotides are TGTGCCAGCAGTTACGGGGGACAGGAGACCTACGAGCAGTACGTC.

This clonotype occurred once. The gene calls are TRBV28 and TRBJ2-1, with a possible D match to TRBD1 (6 bases). Germline CDR1 MDHEN, CDR2 SYDVKM. The ends were cut back, 9 bases at V and 0 bases at J, with 18 bases in the middle. The CDR3 has 16 amino acids. CDR3 in amino acids: CASAGLDSSSYNEQFF. The CDR3 DNA is TGTGCCAGTGCCGGCTTGGACAGTAGCTCCTACAATGAGCAGTTCTTC.

This chain joins TRBV12-3 or TRBV12-4 and TRBJ1-2, with D perhaps TRBD1 (5 bases). Between the trimmed V and J ends, which lost 6 bases and 14 bases, there was a span of 19 bases. This CDR3 spans 12 amino acids. The CDR3 DNA reads as TGTGCCAGCAGCCGCCTGGGCGGGGCGGTTACCTTC. Its translation: CASSRLGGAVTF.

This clonotype was detected only a few times. V gene TRBV4-1 combines with J gene TRBJ2-1; D gene uncertain. Between the trimmed V and J ends, which lost 0 bases and 8 bases, there was a span of 11 bases. In germline, CDR1 is MGHRA, CDR2 YSYEKL. CDR3 length: 14 amino acids. The chain's CDR3 is CASSQDFSGDEQFF. The CDR3 DNA reads TGCGCCAGCAGCCAAGATTTTTCCGGCGATGAGCAGTTCTTC.

This clonotype was observed a handful of times. The genes are TRBV7-2 and TRBJ2-3; TRBD2 agrees at 8 bases. Per germline, CDR1 SGHTA and CDR2 FQGNSA. The CDR3 is 14 amino acids. Trimming at V came to 5 bases and at J to 4 bases, leaving 5 bases not matched to a gene. The CDR3 protein is CASSISGNPDTQYF. In DNA, the CDR3 is TGTGCCAGCAGCATTAGCGGGAACCCAGATACGCAGTATTTT.

This chain joins TRBV7-2 and TRBJ1-5, with a tentative D call TRBD1 (5 bases). Trimming left V 1 base short and J 2 bases short, with 9 bases between. Germline V gene sequence: CDR1 SGHTA, CDR2 FQGNSA. This CDR3 region has 15 residues. In DNA, the CDR3 is TGTGCCAGCAGCTTAGAGCAGGGACGCAATCAGCCCCAGCATTTT. It translates to CASSLEQGRNQPQHF. Full variable domain (rest looked up from reference TRBV7-2 and TRBJ1-5): GAGVSQSPSNKVTEKGKDVELRCDPISGHTALYWYRQSLGQGLEFLIYFQGNSAPDKSGLPSDRFSAERTGGSVSTLTIQRTQQEDSAVYLCASSLEQGRNQPQHFGDGTRLSIL.

This clonotype was seen a few times. The J gene is TRBJ1-1, the V gene TRBV5-8; D uncertain. CDR1 SGHTS and CDR2 YDEGEE come from the germline V gene. The V and J ends lost 4 bases and 0 bases respectively, with 10 bases between them. CDR3 length equals 14 residues. The CDR3 reads CASSPGIMNTEAFF. CDR3 bases: TGTGCCAGCAGCCCAGGTATAATGAACACTGAAGCTTTCTTT.

Comments on this clonotype: Compared with germline, one end of the junction differs, possibly owing to a read error. The chain recombines TRBV27 with TRBJ1-6; D is unclear. The germline V gene has CDR1 MNHEY and CDR2 SMNVEV (reference sequence). The CDR3 is 14 amino acids. The CDR3 DNA is TGTGCCAACAGTTTTGGGGTGGTCAATTCACCCCTCCACTTT. Encoded protein: CANSFGVVNSPLHF.

In this sample, this clonotype turned up a few times. V and J are TRBV24-1 and TRBJ2-3; 11 bases are a match to TRBD2. Germline trimming cut 9 bases from V and 4 bases from J; bases unmatched to any gene: 8. The CDR3 is 15 amino acids. Germline V CDR1 and CDR2: KGHDR, SFDVKD. CDR3 region: CATQTSGRIADTQYF. DNA of the CDR3: TGTGCCACCCAAACTAGCGGGAGAATCGCAGATACGCAGTATTTT.

The chain has TRBV7-2 and TRBJ2-3; 7 bases align to TRBD1. Germline CDR1 reads SGHTA; CDR2 reads FQGNSA. Losses at the gene ends were 6 bases for V and 4 bases for J; bases not matched to a gene: 7. The CDR3 is 14 amino acids. DNA for the CDR3: TGTGCCAGCAGTCGACAGGGATTACCAGATACGCAGTATTTT. Translated, it gives CASSRQGLPDTQYF.

The chain links TRBV5-5 to TRBJ2-3; tentatively, D is TRBD2 (5 bases). The V and J ends lost 2 bases and 6 bases respectively, with 19 bases between them. The CDR3 totals 16 residues. Looked up from germline, CDR1 is SGHKS and CDR2 is YYEKEE (reference sequence). The CDR3 region is CASSFSLADGSDTQYF. Written as DNA, the CDR3 is TGTGCCAGCAGCTTTAGTCTAGCAGATGGGTCTGATACGCAGTATTTT.

V and J are TRBV6-8 and TRBJ1-1, with D maybe TRBD1 (5 bases). Germline-derived CDR1 and CDR2 are MNHGY and SAAAGT. The CDR3 is 14 amino acids. Trimming took off 1 base at V and 4 bases at J, with 10 bases between the two ends. CDR3 amino acids: CASSYFQGPTEAFF. For the CDR3, the DNA is TGTGCCAGCAGTTACTTCCAGGGACCCACTGAAGCTTTCTTT.

The V call is TRBV15, the J call TRBJ1-5; D is uncertain. Germline V lookup: CDR1 LNHNV, CDR2 YYDKDF (reference sequence). The CDR3 is made up of 12 amino acids. Trimming left V 4 bases short and J 7 bases short, with 8 bases between. CDR3 region: CATSTFGQPQHF. The CDR3 DNA reads TGTGCCACCAGCACCTTTGGACAGCCCCAGCATTTT.

This clonotype appeared a few times. The chain couples TRBV27 to TRBJ2-5; D gene ambiguous. V lost 8 bases and J lost 3, with 25 bases in between. Germline V lookup: CDR1 MNHEY, CDR2 SMNVEV (reference sequence). The CDR3 runs 17 residues. The chain's CDR3 is CASALSTQEIEKETQYF. The CDR3 nucleotides read TGTGCCAGCGCATTATCCACCCAGGAGATCGAGAAAGAGACCCAGTACTTC.

This clonotype was detected a few times. The chain is built from TRBV12-3 or TRBV12-4 and TRBJ2-3; 9 bases are shared with TRBD2. V lost 6 bases, J lost 4 bases, and 5 bases stayed unmatched. This CDR3 has 14 residues. The CDR3, as DNA: TGTGCCAGCAGGGTTAGCGGGAGTGCAGATACGCAGTATTTT. It encodes CASRVSGSADTQYF.

This clonotype was seen repeatedly, ten times or more. The chain links TRBV7-2 to TRBJ2-2; D remains ambiguous. CDR1 and CDR2 (germline): SGHTA, FQGNSA. The CDR3 spans 13 residues. Trimming took 3 bases from V and 3 from J, leaving 5 bases between them. The CDR3 sequence: CASSFLHTGELFF. CDR3 sequence (DNA): TGTGCCAGCAGCTTCCTTCACACCGGGGAGCTGTTTTTT.

The genes are TRBV6-6 and TRBJ2-1, with 8 bases fitting TRBD2. Trimming removed 7 bases from V and 9 bases from J; junction bases left unmatched: 8. The CDR3 is 13 residues long. Looked up from germline, CDR1 is MNHNY and CDR2 is SVGAGI (reference sequence). DNA of the CDR3: TGTGCCAGCACCCTCCAGCGGGAGTTTGAGCAGTTCTTC. This codes for CASTLQREFEQFF.

This clonotype turned up a few times. The CDR3 region has the DNA TGTGCCAGCAGTTCCAGATTAGGCGCCGGGGAGCTGTTTTTT. Its protein product is CASSSRLGAGELFF. This sequence joins TRBV6-4 and TRBJ2-2; no reliable D call. This CDR3 contains 14 residues. From germline, CDR1 is MRHNA and CDR2 SNTAGT. Trimming cost V 5 bases and J 6 bases, with 13 bases left between them.

This clonotype came up once. CDR3 amino acids: CASSHADRGATEAFF. In DNA form, the CDR3 reads TGCGCCAGCAGCCACGCCGACAGGGGGGCCACTGAAGCTTTCTTT. The chain couples TRBV4-1 to TRBJ1-1, with 9 nucleotides matching TRBD1. The germline V gene encodes CDR1 MGHRA and CDR2 YSYEKL. V shed 3 bases and J 4 bases; nucleotides not matched to a gene: 6. The CDR3 has 15 residues.

The rearrangement links TRBV10-3 to TRBJ1-6, with TRBD1 identical over 9 bases. The CDR3 spans 14 residues. The junction had 11 bases not matched to a gene; V was cut back by 10 bases and J by 10 bases. CDR1 is ENHRY, CDR2 SYGVKD, per germline. CDR3 region: CATGMDRGESPLHF. CDR3 in DNA: TGTGCCACAGGAATGGACAGGGGTGAATCACCCCTCCACTTT.

The genes are TRBV7-6 and TRBJ2-7; possible D gene TRBD2, 5 bases. CDR1 is SGHVS, CDR2 FNYEAQ, per germline. This CDR3 is 14 amino acids long. CDR3: CASSPSAGYYEQYV. In nucleotides, the CDR3 is TGTGCTAGCAGCCCGTCGGCGGGTTACTACGAGCAGTACGTC.